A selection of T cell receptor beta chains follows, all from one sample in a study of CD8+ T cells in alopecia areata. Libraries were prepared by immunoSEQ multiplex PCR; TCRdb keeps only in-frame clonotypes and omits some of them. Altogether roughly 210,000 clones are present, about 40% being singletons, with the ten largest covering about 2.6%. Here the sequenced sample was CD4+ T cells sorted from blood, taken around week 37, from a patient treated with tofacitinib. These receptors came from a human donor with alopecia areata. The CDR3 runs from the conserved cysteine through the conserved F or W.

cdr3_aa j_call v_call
CASTLSPRRNYGYTF TRBJ1-2 TRBV6-5
CSVERASGSEQYF TRBJ2-7 TRBV29-1
CASSTILAGANYGYTF TRBJ1-2 TRBV9
CASSLAGPGANVLTF TRBJ2-6 TRBV5-4
CASSQEGLEATQYF TRBJ2-3 TRBV4-3
CSVEAFGRGQYF TRBJ2-5 TRBV29-1
CASSPGRQALSYEQYF TRBJ2-7 TRBV5-1
CASSVNNEQFF TRBJ2-1 TRBV9
CASQQDPLRAGANVLTF TRBJ2-6 TRBV19
CASSSTGTATGTSGRSRETQYF TRBJ2-5 TRBV27
CASRSSGVRHDTQYF TRBJ2-3 TRBV6-6
CASSQEGQRTDTQYF TRBJ2-3 TRBV4-1
CASSLGGLAAQISNEQFF TRBJ2-1 TRBV5-1
CASSEGLVSGYEQYF TRBJ2-7 TRBV2
CASSLLGGTLGEQYF TRBJ2-7 TRBV4-2
CASSLGTNAGEQYF TRBJ2-7 TRBV5-1
CASSLTPSGANVLTF TRBJ2-6 TRBV7-2
CATWGGASYGYTF TRBJ1-2 TRBV10-3
CASSLAAENYEQYF TRBJ2-7 TRBV5-1
CASSYKISSYEQYF TRBJ2-7 TRBV6-5
CASSSWTATDTQYF TRBJ2-3 TRBV14
CASSYVAGEIYGYTF TRBJ1-2 TRBV6-6
CASTIKQGYQNIQYF TRBJ2-4 TRBV25-1
CASSYRDTGYGYTF TRBJ1-2 TRBV6-5
CASSQVLGLANYNEQFF TRBJ2-1 TRBV4-1
CASRMGELMNTEAFF TRBJ1-1 TRBV6-5
CASSPRSGSGRASDTQYF TRBJ2-3 TRBV27
CAWSWTGLYEQYF TRBJ2-7 TRBV30
CASSGVFVMSSYEQYF TRBJ2-7 TRBV2
CSAGQGRSWGYGYTF TRBJ1-2 TRBV29-1
CATLEPGSSRYGYTF TRBJ1-2 TRBV6-1
CSVRDGPSGANVLTF TRBJ2-6 TRBV29-1
CASINRRGDHYNEQFF TRBJ2-1 TRBV28
CASSLVPGAAGQNIQYF TRBJ2-4 TRBV5-1
CSLTRGYQETQYF TRBJ2-5 TRBV29-1
CASSLGRNTGELFF TRBJ2-2 TRBV7-7
CSVLEGQGLYGELFF TRBJ2-2 TRBV29-1
CASSKVAVPRAAIQYF TRBJ2-4 TRBV28
CASSYEPGGEGPSDTQYF TRBJ2-3 TRBV6-8
CAWSVDSGRYNEQFF TRBJ2-1 TRBV30
CASSTKLGDSRMGYTF TRBJ1-2 TRBV9
CSVDTGAHHEQFF TRBJ2-1 TRBV29-1
CASRKGQPASGANVLTF TRBJ2-6 TRBV7-2
CASSPDEVGTEAFF TRBJ1-1 TRBV5-1
CSTKRANTEAFF TRBJ1-1 TRBV29-1
CSVVRGVDTQYF TRBJ2-3 TRBV29-1
CAWSIRTSGRALRHEQYF TRBJ2-7 TRBV30
CASSQGRRGTDTQYF TRBJ2-3 TRBV4-2
CASSLDLAGEQFF TRBJ2-1 TRBV7-3
CASSFKGQGAVNTGELFF TRBJ2-2 TRBV27
CASSSGTSGTTSYNEQFF TRBJ2-1 TRBV5-1